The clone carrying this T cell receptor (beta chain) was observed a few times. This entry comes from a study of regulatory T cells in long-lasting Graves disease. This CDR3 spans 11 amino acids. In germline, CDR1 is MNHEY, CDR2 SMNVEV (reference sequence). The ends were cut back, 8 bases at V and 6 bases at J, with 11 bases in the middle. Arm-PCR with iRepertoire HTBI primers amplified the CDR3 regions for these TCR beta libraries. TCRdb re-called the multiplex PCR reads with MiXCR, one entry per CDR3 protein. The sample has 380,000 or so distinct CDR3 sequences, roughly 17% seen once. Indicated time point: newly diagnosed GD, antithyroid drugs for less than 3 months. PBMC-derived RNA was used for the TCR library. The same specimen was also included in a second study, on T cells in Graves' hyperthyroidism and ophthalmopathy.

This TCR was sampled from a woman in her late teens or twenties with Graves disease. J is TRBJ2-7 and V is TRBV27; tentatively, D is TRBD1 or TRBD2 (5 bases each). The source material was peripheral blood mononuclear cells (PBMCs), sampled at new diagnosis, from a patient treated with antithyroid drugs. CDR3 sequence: CASGDASEQYF. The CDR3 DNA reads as TGTGCCAGCGGGGACGCCTCCGAGCAGTACTTC.